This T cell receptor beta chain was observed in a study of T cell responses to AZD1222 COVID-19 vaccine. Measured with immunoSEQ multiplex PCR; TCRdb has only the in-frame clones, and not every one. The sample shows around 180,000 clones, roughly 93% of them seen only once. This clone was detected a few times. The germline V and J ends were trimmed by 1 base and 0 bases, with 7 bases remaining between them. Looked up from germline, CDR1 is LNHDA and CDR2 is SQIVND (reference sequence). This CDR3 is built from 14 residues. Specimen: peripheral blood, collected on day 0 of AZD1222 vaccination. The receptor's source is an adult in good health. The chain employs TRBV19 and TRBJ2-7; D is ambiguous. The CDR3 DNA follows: TGTGCCAGTAGTATAGCGGTGAGCTCCTACGAGCAGTACTTC. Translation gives CASSIAVSSYEQYF.